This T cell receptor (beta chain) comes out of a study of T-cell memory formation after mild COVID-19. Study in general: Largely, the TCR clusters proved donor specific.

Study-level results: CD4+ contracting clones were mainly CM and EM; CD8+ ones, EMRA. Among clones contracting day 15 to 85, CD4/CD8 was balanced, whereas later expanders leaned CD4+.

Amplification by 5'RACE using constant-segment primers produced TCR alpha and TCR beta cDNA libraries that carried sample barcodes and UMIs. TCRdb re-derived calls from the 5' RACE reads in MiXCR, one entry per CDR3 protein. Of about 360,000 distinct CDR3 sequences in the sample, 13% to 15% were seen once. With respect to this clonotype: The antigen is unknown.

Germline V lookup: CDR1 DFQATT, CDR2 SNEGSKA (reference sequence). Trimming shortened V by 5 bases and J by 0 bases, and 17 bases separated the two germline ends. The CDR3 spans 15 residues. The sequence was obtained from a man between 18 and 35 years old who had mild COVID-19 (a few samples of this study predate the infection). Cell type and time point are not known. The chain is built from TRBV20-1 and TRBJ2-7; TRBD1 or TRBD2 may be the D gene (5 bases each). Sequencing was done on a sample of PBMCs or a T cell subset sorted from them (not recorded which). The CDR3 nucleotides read TGCAGTGCTTTAAATCCCGGGACGAGCTCCTACGAGCAGTACTTC. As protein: CSALNPGTSSYEQYF.